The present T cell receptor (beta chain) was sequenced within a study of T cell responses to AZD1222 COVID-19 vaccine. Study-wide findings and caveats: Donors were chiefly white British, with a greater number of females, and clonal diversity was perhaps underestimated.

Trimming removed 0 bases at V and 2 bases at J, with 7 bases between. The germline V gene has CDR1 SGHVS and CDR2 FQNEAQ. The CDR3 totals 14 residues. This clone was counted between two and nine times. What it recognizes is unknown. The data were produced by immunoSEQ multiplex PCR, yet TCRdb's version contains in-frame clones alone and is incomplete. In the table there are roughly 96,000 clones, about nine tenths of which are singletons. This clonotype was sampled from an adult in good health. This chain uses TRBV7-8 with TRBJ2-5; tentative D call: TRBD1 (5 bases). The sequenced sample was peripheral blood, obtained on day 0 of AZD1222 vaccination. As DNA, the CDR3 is TGTGCCAGCAGCTTAGCGACAGCGCAAGAGACCCAGTACTTC. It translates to CASSLATAQETQYF.